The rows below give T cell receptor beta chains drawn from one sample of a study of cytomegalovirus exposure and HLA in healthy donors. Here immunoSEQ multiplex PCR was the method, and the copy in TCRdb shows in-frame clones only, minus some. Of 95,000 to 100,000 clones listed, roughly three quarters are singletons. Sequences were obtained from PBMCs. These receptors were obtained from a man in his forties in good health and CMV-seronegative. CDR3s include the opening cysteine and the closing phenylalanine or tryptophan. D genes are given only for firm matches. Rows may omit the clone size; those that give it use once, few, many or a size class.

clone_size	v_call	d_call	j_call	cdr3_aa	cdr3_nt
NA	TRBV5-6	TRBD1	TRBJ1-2	CASSPEDRENYGYTF	TGTGCCAGCAGCCCAGAAGACAGGGAGAACTATGGCTACACCTTC
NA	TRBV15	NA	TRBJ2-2	CATNRLKGTPANTGELFF	TGTGCCACCAACCGACTAAAGGGGACACCCGCGAACACCGGGGAGCTGTTTTTT
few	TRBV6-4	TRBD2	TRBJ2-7	CASSQASGSTAEQYF	TGTGCCAGCAGTCAGGCTAGCGGGAGCACAGCCGAGCAGTACTTC
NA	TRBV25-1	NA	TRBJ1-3	CASSDASGYLNTIYF	TGTGCCAGCAGTGATGCTTCAGGGTATCTAAACACCATATATTTT
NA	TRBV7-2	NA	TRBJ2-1	CASSTRDFVTYNEQFF	TGTGCCAGCAGCACCCGGGACTTCGTGACCTACAATGAGCAGTTCTTC
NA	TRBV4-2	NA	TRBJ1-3	CASSQEQGGTIYF	TGTGCCAGCAGCCAAGAACAGGGTGGCACCATATATTTT
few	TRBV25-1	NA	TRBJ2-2	CASSDQSGELFF	TGTGCCAGCAGTGATCAATCCGGGGAGCTGTTTTTT
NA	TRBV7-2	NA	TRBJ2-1	CASSFRARGSYNEQFF	TGTGCCAGCAGCTTCCGTGCCCGGGGCTCCTACAATGAGCAGTTCTTC
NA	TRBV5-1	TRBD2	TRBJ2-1	CASSLGLAGSNEQFF	TGCGCCAGCAGCCTGGGACTAGCGGGGAGCAATGAGCAGTTCTTC
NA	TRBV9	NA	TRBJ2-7	CASSVAQGGGHEQYF	TGTGCCAGCAGCGTAGCACAGGGAGGGGGTCACGAGCAGTACTTC
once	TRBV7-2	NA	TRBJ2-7	CASSRAGGSSYEQYF	TGTGCCAGCAGCAGGGCGGGTGGAAGCTCCTACGAGCAGTACTTC
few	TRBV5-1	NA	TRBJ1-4	CASSFTGTATNEKLFF	TGCGCCAGCAGCTTTACGGGGACTGCAACTAATGAAAAACTGTTTTTT
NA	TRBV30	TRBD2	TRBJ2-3	CAWSTYGGTDTQYF	TGTGCCTGGAGTACCTACGGGGGGACAGATACGCAGTATTTT
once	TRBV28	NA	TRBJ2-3	CASRGVRGEADTQYF	TGTGCCAGCAGGGGGGTCAGGGGCGAGGCAGATACGCAGTATTTT
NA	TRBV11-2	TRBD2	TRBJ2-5	CASSLVDDGGAETQYF	TGTGCCAGCAGCTTAGTTGATGACGGGGGGGCGGAGACCCAGTACTTC
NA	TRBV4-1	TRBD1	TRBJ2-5	CASSQDRRETQYF	TGCGCCAGCAGCCAGGACAGGCGAGAGACCCAGTACTTC
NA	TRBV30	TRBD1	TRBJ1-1	CAWTLLTGDTEAFF	TGTGCCTGGACATTACTGACAGGGGACACTGAAGCTTTCTTT
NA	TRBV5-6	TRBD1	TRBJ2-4	CASSLPGQGSNIQYF	TGTGCCAGCAGCCTCCCCGGACAGGGGTCAAACATTCAGTACTTC
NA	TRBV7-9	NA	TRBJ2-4	CASSLASGVNIQYF	TGTGCCAGCAGCTTAGCGTCAGGGGTAAACATTCAGTACTTC
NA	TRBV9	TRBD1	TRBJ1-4	CASSVIGQGREKLFF	TGTGCCAGCAGCGTAATAGGACAGGGGCGCGAAAAACTGTTTTTT
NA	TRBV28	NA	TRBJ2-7	CASSPEGLYEQYF	TGTGCCAGCAGCCCCGAGGGCTTATACGAGCAGTACTTC
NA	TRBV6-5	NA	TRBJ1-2	CASRLGGTGYTF	TGTGCCAGCCGTTTGGGGGGAACTGGCTACACCTTC